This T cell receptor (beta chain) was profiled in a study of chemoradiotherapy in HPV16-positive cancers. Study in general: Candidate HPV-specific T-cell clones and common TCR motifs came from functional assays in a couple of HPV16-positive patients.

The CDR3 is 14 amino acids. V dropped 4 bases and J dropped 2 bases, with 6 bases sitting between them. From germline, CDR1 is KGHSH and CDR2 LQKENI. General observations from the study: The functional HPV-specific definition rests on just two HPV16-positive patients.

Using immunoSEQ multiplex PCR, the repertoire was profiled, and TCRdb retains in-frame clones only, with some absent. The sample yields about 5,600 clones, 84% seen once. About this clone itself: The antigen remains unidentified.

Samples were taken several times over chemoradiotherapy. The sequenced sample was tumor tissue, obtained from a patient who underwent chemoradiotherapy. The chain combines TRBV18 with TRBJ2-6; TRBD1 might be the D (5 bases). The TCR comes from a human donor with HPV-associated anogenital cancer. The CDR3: CASSQGAGANVLTF. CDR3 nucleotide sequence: TGTGCCAGCTCACAAGGGGCTGGGGCCAACGTCCTGACTTTC.